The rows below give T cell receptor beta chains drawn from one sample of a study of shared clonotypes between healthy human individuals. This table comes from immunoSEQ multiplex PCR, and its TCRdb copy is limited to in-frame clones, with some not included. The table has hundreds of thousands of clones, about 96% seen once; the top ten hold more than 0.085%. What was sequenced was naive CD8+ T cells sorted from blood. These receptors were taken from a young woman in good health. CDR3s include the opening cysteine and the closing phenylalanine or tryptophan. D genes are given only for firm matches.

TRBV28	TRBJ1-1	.	CASSLVEGRTEAFF
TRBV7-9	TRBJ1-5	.	CASSQDRGPNQPQHF
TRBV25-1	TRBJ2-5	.	CASSEGGETQYF
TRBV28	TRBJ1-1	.	CASSLGGENTEAFF
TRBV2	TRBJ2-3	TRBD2	CASSEVGLASGTQYF
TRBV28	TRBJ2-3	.	CASSFTRGGTDTQYF
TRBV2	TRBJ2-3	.	CASSVWGEAADTQYF
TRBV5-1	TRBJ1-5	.	CASSPTGQPQHF
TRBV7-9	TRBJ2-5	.	CASSSRTQETQYF
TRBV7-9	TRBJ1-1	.	CASRPSVGPEAFF
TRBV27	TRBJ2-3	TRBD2	CASSSEGLAGVDTQYF
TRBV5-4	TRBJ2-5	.	CASSRADQETQYF
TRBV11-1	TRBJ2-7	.	CASSGDISYEQYF
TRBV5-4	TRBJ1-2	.	CAGGSDGGAQRDGYTF
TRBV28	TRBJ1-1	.	CASSSQGIGTEAFF
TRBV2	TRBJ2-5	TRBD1	CASSEGGTGVETQYF
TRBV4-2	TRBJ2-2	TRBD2	CASSPQRESTGELFF
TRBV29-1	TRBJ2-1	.	CSVGSGTSGPYLFF
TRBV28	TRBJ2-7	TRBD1	CASSLTVQGFNEQYF
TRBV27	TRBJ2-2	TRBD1	CASSPRRTGLVTGELFF
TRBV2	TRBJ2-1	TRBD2	CASSITSGGTYNEQFF
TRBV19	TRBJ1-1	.	CASSIETNTEAFF
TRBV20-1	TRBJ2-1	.	CSAISYEQFF
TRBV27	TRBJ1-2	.	CASSLGPGGVYGYTF
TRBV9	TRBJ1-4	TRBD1	CASSGRDRGIEKLFF
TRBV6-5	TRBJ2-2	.	CASGETQSNTGELFF
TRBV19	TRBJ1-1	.	CASSNFGGNTEAFF
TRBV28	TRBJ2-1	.	CASSLTSVAYNEQFF
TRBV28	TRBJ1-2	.	CASSLYPGGTNYGYTF
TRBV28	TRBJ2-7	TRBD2	CASSLISGKYEQYF
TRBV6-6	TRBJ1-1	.	CASSYETANTEAFF
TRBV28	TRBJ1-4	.	CASKGRRNKINEKLFF
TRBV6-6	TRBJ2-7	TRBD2	CASRPTSGYEQYF
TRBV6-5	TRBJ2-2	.	CASSFGDRNTGELFF
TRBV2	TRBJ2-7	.	CASSDLVGGGGEQYF
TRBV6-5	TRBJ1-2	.	CASSPEVDPIYGYTF
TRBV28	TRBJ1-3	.	CASSFRAVDTIYF
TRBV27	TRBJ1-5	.	CASSPQGINQPQHF
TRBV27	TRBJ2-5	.	CASSLTRVAQETQYF
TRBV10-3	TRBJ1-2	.	CALTPRLTLNYGYTF
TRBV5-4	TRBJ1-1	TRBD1	CASSSDRGPQAFF
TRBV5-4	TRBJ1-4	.	CASSTGTGNEKLFF
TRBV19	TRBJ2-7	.	CASSRSEGAEQYF
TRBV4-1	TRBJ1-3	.	CASSQGAISSGNTIYF
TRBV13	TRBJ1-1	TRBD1	CATTGESTEAFF
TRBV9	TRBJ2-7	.	CASSPYEQYF
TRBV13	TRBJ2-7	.	CASSLASAGRAYEQYF
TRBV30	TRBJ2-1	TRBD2	CAWGLAAHNEQFF